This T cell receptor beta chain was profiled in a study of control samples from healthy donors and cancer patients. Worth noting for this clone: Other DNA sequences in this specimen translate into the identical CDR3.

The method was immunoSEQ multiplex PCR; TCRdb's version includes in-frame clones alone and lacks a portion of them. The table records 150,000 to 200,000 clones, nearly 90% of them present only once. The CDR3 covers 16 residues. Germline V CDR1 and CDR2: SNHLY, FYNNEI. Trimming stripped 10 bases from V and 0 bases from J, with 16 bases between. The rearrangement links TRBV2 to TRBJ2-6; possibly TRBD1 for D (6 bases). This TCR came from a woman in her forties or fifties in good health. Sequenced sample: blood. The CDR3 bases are TGTGCCACGCGACAGGAGAGTGGCTCTGGGGCCAACGTCCTGACTTTC. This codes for CATRQESGSGANVLTF.